The 31 T cell receptor beta chains given below trace back to one sample, sequenced in a study of blood T cell repertoires in COVID-19. Using immunoSEQ multiplex PCR, the repertoire was profiled, and TCRdb retains in-frame clones only, with some absent. The sample holds around 180,000 clones, about nine tenths seen once. Source material: peripheral blood. The receptor source for this set is a man in his 70s with active or convalescent COVID-19.

This clone appeared once. This rearrangement joins TRBV2 to TRBJ1-1; D gene unclear. This CDR3 is 14 amino acids long. V was trimmed by 6 bases and J by 4 bases, leaving 15 bases between them. CDR1 SNHLY and CDR2 FYNNEI come from the germline V gene. The CDR3 protein is CASSGRNRGTEAFF. The CDR3 DNA reads TGTGCCAGCAGCGGACGGAATCGGGGCACTGAAGCTTTCTTT.

The chain recombines TRBV18 with TRBJ2-5; TRBD2 might be the D (5 bases). V lost 1 base and J lost 7, with 13 bases in between. This CDR3 region has 14 residues. Per germline, CDR1 KGHSH and CDR2 LQKENI. This chain's CDR3 is CASSPRSQAGTQYF. Here the CDR3 DNA reads TGTGCCAGCTCACCACGGTCCCAGGCGGGGACCCAGTACTTC.

The chain links TRBV6-5 to TRBJ2-7; tentative D call: TRBD1 (6 bases). The length of the CDR3 is 15 residues. Germline V gene lookup returns CDR1 MNHEY and CDR2 SVGAGI. V lost 3 bases and J 2 bases, leaving 14 bases between the germline ends. CDR3 amino acids: CASSYGQGSTYEQYF. The CDR3 bases are TGTGCCAGCAGTTATGGGCAGGGGTCAACCTACGAGCAGTACTTC.

The rearrangement links TRBV7-9 to TRBJ1-5; unclear D gene. Germline assignment: CDR1 SEHNR and CDR2 FQNEAQ (reference sequence). Trimming cost V 3 bases and J 5 bases, with 5 bases left between them. This CDR3 region has 12 residues. CDR3: CASSFSDQPQHF. CDR3 sequence (DNA): TGTGCCAGCAGCTTCAGTGATCAGCCCCAGCATTTT.

The chain employs TRBV6-6 and TRBJ2-7, with D perhaps matching TRBD2 (7 bases). The CDR3 is made up of 14 amino acids. V was cut by 2 bases and J by 2 bases, with 10 bases left in between. Germline V gives CDR1 MNHNY, CDR2 SVGAGI (reference sequence). The CDR3 loop is CASSYEGGAYEQYF. CDR3 nucleotide sequence: TGTGCCAGCAGTTACGAGGGGGGGGCCTACGAGCAGTACTTC.

This clone was observed a few times. The chain employs TRBV5-4 and TRBJ1-1; 8 nucleotides match TRBD1. CDR1 is SGHNT, CDR2 YYREEE, per germline (reference sequence). The CDR3 runs to 14 residues. J was trimmed by 0 bases and V by 4 bases; bases with no gene match: 2. The CDR3 coding sequence is TGTGCCAGCAGCCCAGGGGGCTTGAACACTGAAGCTTTCTTT. Residues: CASSPGGLNTEAFF.

This sequence joins TRBV27 and TRBJ1-2, with a tentative D call TRBD1 (6 bases). In germline, CDR1 is MNHEY, CDR2 SMNVEV (reference sequence). V lost 7 bases and J 4 bases, leaving 13 bases between the germline ends. CDR3 length: 13 residues. As DNA, the CDR3 is TGTGCCAGCAAAATTTCGGACAGCTATGGCTACACCTTC. It translates to CASKISDSYGYTF.

V and J are TRBV7-9 and TRBJ2-3; 8 bases align to TRBD2. Germline trimming cut 8 bases from V and 2 bases from J; bases unmatched to any gene: 18. CDR3 length: 18 amino acids. Germline V gene lookup returns CDR1 SEHNR and CDR2 FQNEAQ (reference sequence). This CDR3 is CASGDWREASDSTDTQYF. The CDR3 nucleotides read TGTGCCAGCGGGGACTGGCGGGAGGCCTCTGACTCCACAGATACGCAGTATTTT.

The chain is built from TRBV6-6 and TRBJ1-3; TRBD1 matches at 7 bases. Germline V gene data show CDR1 as MNHNY and CDR2 as SVGAGI (reference sequence). The trim removed 5 bases at V and 1 base at J, leaving 11 bases unmatched. The CDR3 length is 17 residues. DNA for the CDR3: TGTGCCAGCAGTCGGACTCAGGGGGTCTGGTCTGGAAACACCATATATTTT. Translating gives CASSRTQGVWSGNTIYF.

The V and J genes are TRBV9 and TRBJ2-3, with D perhaps TRBD2 (5 bases). V lost 0 bases and J 7 bases, leaving 15 bases between the germline ends. Germline V gene data show CDR1 as SGDLS and CDR2 as YYNGEE. The CDR3 is 15 residues long. CDR3 region: CASSVAASLLNTQYF. CDR3 sequence (DNA): TGTGCCAGCAGCGTAGCGGCTAGCCTACTAAATACGCAGTATTTT.

CDR3 in amino acids: CASSSFTRAYQETQYF. The CDR3 nucleotides are TGTGCCAGCAGCTCATTCACCAGGGCGTACCAAGAGACCCAGTACTTC. The rearrangement uses TRBV7-9 and TRBJ2-5; weak D call: TRBD1 (5 bases). From germline, CDR1 is SEHNR and CDR2 FQNEAQ (reference sequence). Trimming removed 4 bases at V and 0 bases at J, with 15 bases between. The CDR3 totals 16 residues.

The rearrangement joins TRBV19 to TRBJ2-4; possible D gene TRBD1, 6 bases. The CDR3 runs to 16 residues. V was pared by 5 bases and J by 0 bases, with 14 bases between. Germline values: CDR1 LNHDA, CDR2 SQIVND (reference sequence). In DNA, the CDR3 is TGTGCCAGTAGTCCCTCAGGGGCGCTAGCCAAAAACATTCAGTACTTC. It encodes CASSPSGALAKNIQYF. The full variable domain, its missing parts supplied by reference TRBV19 and TRBJ2-4, is DGGITQSPKYLFRKEGQNVTLSCEQNLNHDAMYWYRQDPGQGLRLIYYSQIVNDFQKGDIAEGYSVSREKKESFPLTVTSAQKNPTAFYLCASSPSGALAKNIQYFGAGTRLSVL.

The chain carries TRBV11-3 and TRBJ2-1, with 10 bases matching TRBD2. Looked up from germline, CDR1 is SGHNT and CDR2 is YENEEA. The CDR3 runs 15 residues. The V gene end was trimmed by 4 bases and the J gene end by 3 bases; junction bases not matched to a gene: 3. DNA of the CDR3: TGTGCCAGCAGCTCGACTAGCGGGCTCTACAATGAGCAGTTCTTC. Its protein product is CASSSTSGLYNEQFF.

This chain connects TRBV4-3 to TRBJ2-3, with D perhaps TRBD2 (6 bases). The CDR3 is 14 residues long. The V gene's germline CDR1 is LGHNA and CDR2 YSLEER. Trimming cost V 4 bases and J 2 bases, with 10 bases left between them. CDR3 DNA: TGCGCCAGCAGCCGGTGGGGGGACACAGATACGCAGTATTTT. Protein: CASSRWGDTDTQYF.

The CDR3 sequence is CASSPQGRTLGTEAFF. CDR3 in DNA: TGTGCCAGCTCACCGCAGGGTCGAACCCTGGGAACTGAAGCTTTCTTT. V usage is TRBV18 and J usage is TRBJ1-1; D is possibly TRBD1 (5 bases). Trimming took off 3 bases at V and 5 bases at J, with 19 bases between the two ends. CDR1 is KGHSH, CDR2 LQKENI, per germline. The CDR3 runs to 16 residues.

The gene calls are TRBV14 and TRBJ2-1; 9 bases fit TRBD1. Germline CDR1 is SGHDN and CDR2 is FVKESK. Trimming removed 2 bases from V and 8 bases from J; junction bases left unmatched: 7. CDR3 length: 15 amino acids. The CDR3 spells CASSQFGTGSDEQFF. The CDR3 region has the DNA TGTGCCAGCAGCCAATTCGGGACAGGGAGCGATGAGCAGTTCTTC. Full variable domain (missing parts from reference TRBV14 and TRBJ2-1): EAGVTQFPSHSVIEKGQTVTLRCDPISGHDNLYWYRRVMGKEIKFLLHFVKESKQDESGMPNNRFLAERTGGTYSTLKVQPAELEDSGVYFCASSQFGTGSDEQFFGPGTRLTVL.

The table lists this clone with a few counts. The chain carries TRBV5-1 and TRBJ1-4, with 11 bases identical to TRBD1. The CDR3 is 15 amino acids. CDR1 SGHRS and CDR2 YFSETQ come from the germline V gene. V shed 5 bases, J shed 14 bases, and the junction held 14 bases outside the gene matches. This chain's CDR3 is CASSRTGGSQRWLFF. CDR3 bases: TGCGCCAGCAGTCGGACAGGGGGCTCACAACGTTGGCTGTTTTTT.

This sequence joins TRBV6-5 and TRBJ1-2; no definite D call. V was pared by 6 bases and J by 5 bases, with 4 bases between. The CDR3 loop spans 10 amino acids. Germline V gene sequence: CDR1 MNHEY, CDR2 SVGAGI. CDR3 sequence: CASREYGYTF. Here the CDR3 DNA reads TGTGCCAGCAGAGAGTATGGCTACACCTTC.

The chain carries TRBV7-2 and TRBJ1-2, with D tentatively TRBD1 (5 bases). CDR1 and CDR2 (germline): SGHTA, FQGNSA. The CDR3 totals 13 residues. V was trimmed by 8 bases and J by 5 bases, leaving 15 bases between them. The CDR3 region has the DNA TGTGCCAGCCGTATGACAGAACTTTATGGCTACACCTTC. It yields the protein CASRMTELYGYTF.

The chain carries TRBV4-1 and TRBJ2-1, with 9 bases lining up with TRBD1. Germline V lookup: CDR1 MGHRA, CDR2 YSYEKL. CDR3 length: 15 residues. After removal of 5 bases from V and 10 bases from J, the junction contained 12 bases not matched to a gene. Here the CDR3 DNA reads TGCGCCAGCAGCTTAGGGGGACAGGGATACGGGGAGCAGTTCTTC. It encodes CASSLGGQGYGEQFF.

CDR3 sequence (DNA): TGTGCCAGTAAGGGGATGGGCACTGAAGCTTTCTTT. Residues: CASKGMGTEAFF. The rearrangement uses TRBV19 and TRBJ1-1, with a possible D match to TRBD1 (5 bases). Trimming cost V 7 bases and J 4 bases, with 10 bases left between them. This CDR3 contains 12 residues. CDR1 is LNHDA, CDR2 SQIVND, per germline (reference sequence).

V usage is TRBV7-2 and J usage is TRBJ2-3; D ambiguous. Germline V gives CDR1 SGHTA, CDR2 FQGNSA. This CDR3 region has 13 residues. V was pared by 4 bases and J by 1 base, with 6 bases between. This CDR3 reads CASSYSRTDTQYF. CDR3 bases: TGTGCCAGCAGCTATAGTCGCACAGATACGCAGTATTTT.

The V call is TRBV6-6, the J call TRBJ2-7; 9 nucleotides match TRBD1. The CDR3 covers 14 residues. The ends lost 7 bases at V and 3 bases at J; junction bases unmatched: 7. Germline V CDR1 and CDR2: MNHNY, SVGAGI (reference sequence). CDR3 sequence: CASKAGQGSYEQYF. CDR3 DNA sequence: TGTGCCAGCAAGGCAGGACAGGGGAGCTACGAGCAGTACTTC.

V and J are TRBV5-1 and TRBJ2-7; 8 nucleotides align to TRBD1. The trim removed 4 bases at V and 5 bases at J, leaving 8 bases unmatched. The length of the CDR3 is 14 residues. Per germline, CDR1 SGHRS and CDR2 YFSETQ. Here the CDR3 DNA reads TGCGCCAGCAGCCCAGGACAGGGTTCCCACGAGCAGTACTTC. Its protein product is CASSPGQGSHEQYF.

The chain's CDR3 is CAWSAGGSSYNEQFF. The CDR3 DNA follows: TGTGCCTGGAGTGCGGGGGGGAGCTCCTACAATGAGCAGTTCTTC. The chain employs TRBV30 and TRBJ2-1, with TRBD2 matching 8 bases. The CDR3 covers 15 residues. The junction had 2 bases not matched to a gene; V was cut back by 1 base and J by 0 bases. Germline lookup yields CDR1 GTSNPN and CDR2 SVGIG (reference sequence).

CDR3 amino acids: CASSTGRREQYF. CDR3 bases: TGTGCCAGCAGTACCGGGAGGCGAGAGCAGTACTTC. The chain couples TRBV6-2 or TRBV6-3 to TRBJ2-7, with 7 bases aligning to TRBD2. After removal of 5 bases from V and 7 bases from J, the junction contained 5 bases not matched to a gene. The CDR3 spans 12 residues. Germline assignment: CDR1 MNHEY and CDR2 SVGEGT.

This chain links TRBV10-1 with TRBJ2-2; 8 bases are a match to TRBD1. The germline CDR1 and CDR2 sequences are WNHNN and SYGVQD (reference sequence). V lost 8 bases and J lost 4; bases outside the gene matches: 6. This CDR3 region has 14 residues. DNA of the CDR3: TGCGCCAGCCAGGACAGGGCTTTCACCGGGGAGCTGTTTTTT. This sequence encodes CASQDRAFTGELFF.

This chain joins TRBV5-1 and TRBJ2-2, with 9 bases matching TRBD1. Germline V gene data show CDR1 as SGHRS and CDR2 as YFSETQ. V gave up 5 bases and J gave up 6 bases; unmatched junction bases: 5. This CDR3 region has 14 residues. The CDR3 DNA reads as TGCGCCAGCAGTTGGACAGGGGATTCCGGGGAGCTGTTTTTT. Amino acid sequence: CASSWTGDSGELFF.

This chain's CDR3 is CASSQEAGYTF. The CDR3 nucleotides read TGTGCCAGCAGCCAAGAGGCTGGCTACACCTTC. The J gene is TRBJ1-2, the V gene TRBV3-1 (or the pseudogene TRBV3-2); D unclear. Trimming pared 0 bases from V and 7 bases from J, leaving 3 bases between. Germline V gene data show CDR1 as LGHDT and CDR2 as YNNKEL (reference sequence). This CDR3 is 11 amino acids long.

This rearrangement joins TRBV19 to TRBJ1-2; TRBD1 is a possible D gene (6 bases). This CDR3 has 12 amino acids. Germline V gene sequence: CDR1 LNHDA, CDR2 SQIVND (reference sequence). The germline V and J ends were trimmed by 6 bases and 8 bases, with 13 bases remaining between them. The CDR3 DNA is TGTGCCAGTAGAATGGGGGCGAGAGGCTACACCTTC. It yields the protein CASRMGARGYTF.

This clone was counted a single time. The rearrangement joins TRBV27 to TRBJ2-1, with 12 bases that match TRBD2. The CDR3 loop spans 16 amino acids. The V gene's germline CDR1 is MNHEY and CDR2 SMNVEV (reference sequence). V lost 7 bases, J lost 5 bases, and 9 bases stayed unmatched. As DNA, the CDR3 is TGTGCCAGCACTCCAATCGGACTAGCGGGAAACAATGAGCAGTTCTTC. Its translation: CASTPIGLAGNNEQFF.